Following are 14 T cell receptor beta chains from one sample sequenced in a study of T cell responses to AZD1222 COVID-19 vaccine. Profiling relied on immunoSEQ multiplex PCR, and the TCRdb table lists in-frame clones only, not all of them. The data hold about 120,000 clones, with roughly nine tenths observed a single time. The input for sequencing was peripheral blood, taken on day 0 of AZD1222 vaccination. These receptors were collected from an adult in good health.

The chain is built from TRBV7-9 and TRBJ1-3; 7 bases map to TRBD1. CDR3 size: 15 residues. V lost 4 bases, J lost 3 bases, and 6 bases stayed unmatched. Germline-derived CDR1 and CDR2 are SEHNR and FQNEAQ (reference sequence). CDR3 nucleotides: TGTGCCAGCAGCTCGAGACAGGGTGGTGGAAACACCATATATTTT. Its protein product is CASSSRQGGGNTIYF.

This rearrangement joins TRBV19 to TRBJ2-6, with unresolved D. V lost 10 bases and J lost 0, with 10 bases in between. Germline CDR1 and CDR2: LNHDA and SQIVND (reference sequence). The CDR3 covers 14 residues. CDR3 bases: TGTGCCACCTACAGCTACTCTGGGGCCAACGTCCTGACTTTC. This translates into CATYSYSGANVLTF.

V usage is TRBV5-4 and J usage is TRBJ2-7; TRBD2 matches at 8 bases. The CDR3 runs to 15 residues. Trimming cost V 0 bases and J 1 base; bases outside gene matches: 3. Germline CDR1 is SGHNT and CDR2 is YYREEE (reference sequence). CDR3 in amino acids: CASSLAERGSYEQYF. The CDR3 DNA reads as TGTGCCAGCAGCTTGGCGGAGCGGGGGTCCTACGAGCAGTACTTC.

The V and J genes are TRBV28 and TRBJ1-2, with 9 nucleotides matching TRBD1. Germline-derived CDR1 and CDR2 are MDHEN and SYDVKM. The CDR3 consists of 13 residues. Germline trimming cut 2 bases from V and 8 bases from J; bases unmatched to any gene: 3. The CDR3 DNA follows: TGTGCCAGCAGTTTAACCGGGACAGGGGGCTACACCTTC. This sequence encodes CASSLTGTGGYTF.

This clone has more than one count but fewer than ten. CDR3 sequence: CASSFGSGGGPQHF. The DNA of the CDR3 is TGTGCCAGCAGTTTCGGTTCAGGGGGTGGGCCCCAGCATTTT. This chain joins TRBV27 and TRBJ1-5; TRBD1 matches at 7 bases. V trimming: 3 bases; J trimming: 9 bases; junction bases outside the gene matches: 8. The CDR3 is 14 amino acids. Germline V gene sequence: CDR1 MNHEY, CDR2 SMNVEV (reference sequence).

The rearrangement uses TRBV6-5 and TRBJ2-7, with 12 bases that match TRBD2. V gave up 10 bases and J gave up 3 bases; unmatched junction bases: 1. The germline gives CDR1 MNHEY, CDR2 SVGAGI. The CDR3 loop spans 12 amino acids. CDR3 amino acids: CATGLAGYEQYF. In DNA form, the CDR3 reads TGTGCCACGGGACTAGCGGGCTACGAGCAGTACTTC.

The chain recombines TRBV5-1 with TRBJ2-3; no firm D call. This CDR3 has 12 residues. V was shortened by 4 bases and J by 3 bases, with 6 bases between the two germline ends. Germline V gene lookup returns CDR1 SGHRS and CDR2 YFSETQ. The CDR3 DNA reads TGCGCCAGCAGCCCCACGACAGATACGCAGTATTTT. This gives the protein CASSPTTDTQYF.

The chain is built from TRBV29-1 and TRBJ1-2, with a tentative D call TRBD1 (5 bases). V gave up 4 bases and J gave up 9 bases, with 15 bases separating them. The CDR3 spans 12 residues. Per germline, CDR1 SQVTM and CDR2 ANQGSEA. This CDR3 reads CSVVGGSESYTF. The CDR3 DNA sequence: TGCAGCGTTGTGGGGGGATCGGAAAGCTACACCTTC.

The J gene is TRBJ2-2, the V gene TRBV28, with D possibly being TRBD2 (6 bases). Trimming shortened V by 4 bases and J by 7 bases, and 10 bases separated the two germline ends. Germline V gene data show CDR1 as MDHEN and CDR2 as SYDVKM. This CDR3 contains 13 residues. The DNA of the CDR3 is TGTGCCAGCAGTTGGTTGGGGGGCGGGGAGCTGTTTTTT. Translation: CASSWLGGGELFF.

The chain employs TRBV6-4 and TRBJ2-7; 9 positions agree with TRBD1. Per germline, CDR1 MRHNA and CDR2 SNTAGT. V dropped 3 bases and J dropped 3; count of bases not matched to a gene: 9. The CDR3 runs to 16 residues. The CDR3 is CASSDVTGTGSYEQYF. CDR3 nucleotides: TGTGCCAGCAGTGATGTAACCGGGACAGGGAGCTACGAGCAGTACTTC.

The V call is TRBV15, the J call TRBJ2-7; 7 nucleotides line up with TRBD1. The germline V gene has CDR1 LNHNV and CDR2 YYDKDF (reference sequence). The CDR3 has 12 amino acids. The trim removed 3 bases at V and 4 bases at J, leaving 0 bases unmatched. As DNA, the CDR3 is TGTGCCACCAGCAGGACAGGGTACGAGCAGTACTTC. Its translation: CATSRTGYEQYF.

This chain joins TRBV6-2 or TRBV6-3 and TRBJ1-5; D is uncertain. With 6 bases removed from V and 2 bases from J, the gap between germline ends came to 14 bases. CDR3 size: 15 residues. CDR1 and CDR2 (germline): MNHEY, SVGEGT. The CDR3 loop is CASSPAQSRNQPQHF. For the CDR3, the DNA is TGTGCCAGCAGCCCGGCCCAGAGTCGCAATCAGCCCCAGCATTTT.

This chain uses TRBV6-1 with TRBJ2-2; no clear D. The CDR3 has 15 residues. Between the trimmed V and J ends, which lost 2 bases and 6 bases, there was a span of 13 bases. Germline V gene data show CDR1 as MNHNS and CDR2 as SASEGT. CDR3 protein: CASSEISELAGELFF. The CDR3 DNA follows: TGTGCCAGCAGTGAAATCAGCGAGCTTGCCGGGGAGCTGTTTTTT.

The J gene is TRBJ1-1, the V gene TRBV10-3, with D unresolved. The CDR3 is made up of 14 amino acids. V was cut by 6 bases and J by 1 base, with 12 bases left in between. The germline V gene encodes CDR1 ENHRY and CDR2 SYGVKD. The DNA for the CDR3 is TGTGCCATCAGGAGGCCGGAGGGGAACACTGAAGCTTTCTTT. This sequence encodes CAIRRPEGNTEAFF.